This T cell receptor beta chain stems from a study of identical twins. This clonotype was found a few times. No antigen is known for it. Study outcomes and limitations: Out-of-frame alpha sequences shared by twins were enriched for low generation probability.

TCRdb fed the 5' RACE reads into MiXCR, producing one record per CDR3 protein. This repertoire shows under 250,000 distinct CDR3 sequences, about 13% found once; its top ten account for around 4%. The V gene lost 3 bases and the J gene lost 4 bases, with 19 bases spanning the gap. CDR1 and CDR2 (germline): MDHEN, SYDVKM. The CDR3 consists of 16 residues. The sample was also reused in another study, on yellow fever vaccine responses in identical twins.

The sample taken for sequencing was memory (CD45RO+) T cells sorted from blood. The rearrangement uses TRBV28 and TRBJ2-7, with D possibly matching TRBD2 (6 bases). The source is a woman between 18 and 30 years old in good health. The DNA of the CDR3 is TGTGCCAGCAGTTTTCCGGGAGTGCTTCCTTATTACGAGCAGTACTTC. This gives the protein CASSFPGVLPYYEQYF.